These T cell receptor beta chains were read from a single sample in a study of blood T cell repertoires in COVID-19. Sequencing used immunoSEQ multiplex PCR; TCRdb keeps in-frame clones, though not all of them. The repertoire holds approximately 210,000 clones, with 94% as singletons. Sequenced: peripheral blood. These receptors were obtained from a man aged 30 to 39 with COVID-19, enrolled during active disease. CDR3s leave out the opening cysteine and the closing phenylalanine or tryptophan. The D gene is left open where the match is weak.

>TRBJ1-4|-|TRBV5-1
ASSLWAGVDEKLF
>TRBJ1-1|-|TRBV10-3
AISDSGGAF
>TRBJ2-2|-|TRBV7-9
ASSLALNTGELF
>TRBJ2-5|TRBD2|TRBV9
ASSVGTSGGGQETQY
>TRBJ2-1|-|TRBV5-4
ASSLGQGNNEQF
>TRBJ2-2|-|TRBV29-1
SVARDTTNTGELF
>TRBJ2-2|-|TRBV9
ASSPAQRVTGELF
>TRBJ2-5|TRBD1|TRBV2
ASSGAGGGEETQY
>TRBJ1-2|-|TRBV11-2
ASRTGNVDGYT
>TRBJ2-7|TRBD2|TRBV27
ASSPEGEGSYEQY
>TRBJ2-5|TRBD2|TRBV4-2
ASSPQLAGGETQY
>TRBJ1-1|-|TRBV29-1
SVEMGANTEAF
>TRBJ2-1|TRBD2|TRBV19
ASSRTSGGVYNEQF
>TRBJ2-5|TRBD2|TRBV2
ASSGRAGGHQETQY
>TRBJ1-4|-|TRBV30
AWKTTGSPSEKLF
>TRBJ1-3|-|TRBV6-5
ASSYFGISGNTIY
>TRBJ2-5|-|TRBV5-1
ASSFPGGETQY
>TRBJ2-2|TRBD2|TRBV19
ASSIVGLAGDTGELF
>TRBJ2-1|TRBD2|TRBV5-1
ASSFLTSEGTNEQF
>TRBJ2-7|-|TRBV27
ASSHGRDYEQY
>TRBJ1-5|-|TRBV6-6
ASSGGVRNQPQH
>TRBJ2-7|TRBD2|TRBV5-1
ASSLERTSGFSYEQY
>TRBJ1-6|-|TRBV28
ATRGQPSPLH
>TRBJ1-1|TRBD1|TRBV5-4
ASSGGGQAAFEAF
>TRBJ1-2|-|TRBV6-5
AAGAAVRYGYT
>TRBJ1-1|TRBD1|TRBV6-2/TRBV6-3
ASSPGDRPPIEAF
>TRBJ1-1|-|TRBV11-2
ASSLGFREAF
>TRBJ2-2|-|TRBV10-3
AISDRITGELF
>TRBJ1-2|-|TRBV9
ASSRTGDYGYT
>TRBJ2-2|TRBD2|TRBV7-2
ASSPPGLAEAGELF
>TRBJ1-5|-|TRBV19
ASSGRGFGNQPQH
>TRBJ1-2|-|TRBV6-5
ASRRMNRDGYT
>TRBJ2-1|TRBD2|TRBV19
ARRYWLAGGFCYNEQF
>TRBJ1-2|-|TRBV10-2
ASSPREGEGTPFNYGYT
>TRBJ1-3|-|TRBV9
ASSGYRAYSGNTIY
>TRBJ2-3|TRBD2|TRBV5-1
ASSLRMSRLAGARSTDTQY
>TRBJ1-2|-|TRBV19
ASSIAGAYGYT
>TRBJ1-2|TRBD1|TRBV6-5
ASSYSETGNYGYT
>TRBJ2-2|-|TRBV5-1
ASSLGLNVNTGELF
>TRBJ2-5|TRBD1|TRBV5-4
ASSVGQTGVETQY
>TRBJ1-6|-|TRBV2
ASSEGGDSPLH
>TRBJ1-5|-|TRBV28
ASRQSNQPQH
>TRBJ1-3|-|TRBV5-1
ASSLDDSDSGNTIY
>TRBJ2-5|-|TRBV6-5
ASSLEGGRETQY
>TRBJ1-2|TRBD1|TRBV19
ASSDTGEYGYT
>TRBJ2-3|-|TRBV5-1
ASSLGAVTDTQY